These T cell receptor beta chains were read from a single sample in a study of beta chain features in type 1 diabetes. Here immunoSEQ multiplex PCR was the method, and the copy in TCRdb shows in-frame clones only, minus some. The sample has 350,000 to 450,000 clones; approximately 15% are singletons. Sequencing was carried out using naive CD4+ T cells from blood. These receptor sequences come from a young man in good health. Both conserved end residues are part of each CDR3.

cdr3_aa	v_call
CASNRGASTDTQYF	TRBV14
CASSLQGMGETQYF	TRBV5-1
CAGRTDNTGELFF	TRBV5-4
CASSLNRGSNQPQHF	TRBV2
CASSANRTPGGGTQYF	TRBV7-9
CASSQEPAGGYTF	TRBV14
CASSPGQRLRDNEQFF	TRBV5-1
CASSQDSSTDTQYF	TRBV4-3
CASSSDRAGNADTQYF	TRBV7-6
CASSLGVAKNIQYF	TRBV18
CASSPLPGTGGGNEQFF	TRBV18
CASSSGMGLDEQYF	TRBV19
CASSVDGFGTEAFF	TRBV9
CASSEFGRPNSPLHF	TRBV25-1
CAWLDTETFF	TRBV30
CASSDWAGRSGNEQFF	TRBV2
CAKPTGGRTDTQYF	TRBV2
CAISESSSAGELFF	TRBV10-3
CASSLGRFAQHF	TRBV5-6
CASSLYWWGPQAPQDTDTQYF	TRBV13
CASSGSGSMNNEQFF	TRBV9
CAISELIAGGNEQFF	TRBV10-3
CSVRTAPTGELFF	TRBV29-1
CASSRTELTDTQYF	TRBV7-9
CATSRDLGEKLFF	TRBV15
CASSPRQGTDTQYF	TRBV18
CAWSVPTFRAEKRTKNIQYF	TRBV30
CASSLDAGQAYNEQFF	TRBV11-2
CASSLGQGAGIQYF	TRBV7-2
CASSRTSGGKNIQYF	TRBV5-1
CASSPQQGNQETQYF	TRBV18
CASSLESWGLNEKLFF	TRBV11-3
CSVVRQGAYNEQFF	TRBV29-1
CASSITSGRRQETQYF	TRBV7-9
CASSSRQGSSTEAFF	TRBV9
CASWTGGQFNQPQHF	TRBV12-5
CASSVGGLDTQYF	TRBV9
CASSLTGTATYNEQFF	TRBV7-2
CASKDGNYNEQFF	TRBV27
CASSPPLGDTQYF	TRBV18
CASSQGAGGYTF	TRBV14
CASSLFEGSYNEQFF	TRBV7-3
CASSLGGGTEAFF	TRBV5-4
CANAGTAYNEQFF	TRBV21-1
CASSYQAGTTFEQFF	TRBV6-5
CASSPDHTQYF	TRBV7-9
CASSSRGYRVHEQFF	TRBV5-4
CASSSSGGLYQETQYF	TRBV5-1
CAWSLGTVSQPQHF	TRBV30
CASSLVGALAGTPGELFF	TRBV5-6
CATSRPGLAGGLPGRDTQYF	TRBV15
CASSQDITSGADTQYF	TRBV4-3
CASSVDLLVDEQFF	TRBV9
CASSRAGVDTGELFF	TRBV7-2
CASSPRGNKMETSYNEQFF	TRBV9
CAIKGGNEQFF	TRBV10-3
CASSTYREMNTEAFF	TRBV4-1
CASSPRQLTNYGYTF	TRBV18